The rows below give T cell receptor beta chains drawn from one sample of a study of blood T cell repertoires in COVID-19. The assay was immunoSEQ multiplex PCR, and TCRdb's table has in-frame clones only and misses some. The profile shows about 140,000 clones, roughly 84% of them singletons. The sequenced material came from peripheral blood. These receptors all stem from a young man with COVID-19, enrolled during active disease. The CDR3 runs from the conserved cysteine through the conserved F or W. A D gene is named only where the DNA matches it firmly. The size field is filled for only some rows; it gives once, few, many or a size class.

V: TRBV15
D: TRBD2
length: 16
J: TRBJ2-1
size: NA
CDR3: CATSRGGAGGRNEQFF
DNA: TGTGCCACCAGCAGAGGTGGGGCGGGAGGGCGGAATGAGCAGTTCTTC

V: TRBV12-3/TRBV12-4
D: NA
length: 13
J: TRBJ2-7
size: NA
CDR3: CASSTWTSYEQYF
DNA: TGTGCCAGCAGTACTTGGACATCATACGAGCAGTACTTC

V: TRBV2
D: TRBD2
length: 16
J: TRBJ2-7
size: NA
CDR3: CASRGQTSGTSYEQYF
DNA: TGTGCCAGCAGGGGCCAGACTAGCGGGACTTCCTACGAGCAGTACTTC

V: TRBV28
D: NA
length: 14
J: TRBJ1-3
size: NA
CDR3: CASITAGAGNTIYF
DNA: TGTGCCAGCATCACCGCGGGGGCTGGAAACACCATATATTTT

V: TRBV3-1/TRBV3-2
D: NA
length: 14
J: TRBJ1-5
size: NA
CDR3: CASGGAGGNQPQHF
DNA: TGTGCCAGCGGCGGGGCAGGCGGGAATCAGCCCCAGCATTTT

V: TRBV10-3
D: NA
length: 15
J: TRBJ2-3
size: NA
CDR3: CAISDRELATDTQYF
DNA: TGTGCCATCAGTGATCGGGAGCTGGCGACAGATACGCAGTATTTT

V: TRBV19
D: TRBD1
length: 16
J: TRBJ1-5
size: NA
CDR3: CASSTAFDRVNQPQHF
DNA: TGTGCCAGTAGTACAGCCTTCGACAGGGTCAATCAGCCCCAGCATTTT

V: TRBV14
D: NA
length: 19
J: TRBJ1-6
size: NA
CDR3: CASSSHLGRQSSYNSPLHF
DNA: TGTGCCAGCAGCTCCCACCTAGGCCGACAGAGCTCCTATAATTCACCCCTCCACTTT

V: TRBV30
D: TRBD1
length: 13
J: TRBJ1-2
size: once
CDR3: CAWSQQGAGGYTF
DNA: TGTGCCTGGAGTCAACAGGGGGCAGGGGGCTACACCTTC

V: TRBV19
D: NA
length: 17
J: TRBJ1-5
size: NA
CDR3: CASSSRDNVYSNQPQHF
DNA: TGTGCCAGTAGTAGCCGGGACAATGTGTATAGCAATCAGCCCCAGCATTTT

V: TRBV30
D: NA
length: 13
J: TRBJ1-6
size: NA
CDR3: CAWSIRVDSPLHF
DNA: TGTGCCTGGAGTATCAGGGTTGATTCACCCCTCCACTTT

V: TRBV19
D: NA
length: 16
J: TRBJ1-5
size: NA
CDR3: CASSIASPLSNQPQHF
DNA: TGTGCCAGTAGTATAGCGAGCCCGCTTAGCAATCAGCCCCAGCATTTT

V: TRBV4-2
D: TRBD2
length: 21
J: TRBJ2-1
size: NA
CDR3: CASSQDREFLAGLGFGHEQFF
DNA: TGTGCCAGCAGCCAAGATAGGGAGTTCCTAGCGGGTCTTGGGTTTGGCCATGAGCAGTTCTTC

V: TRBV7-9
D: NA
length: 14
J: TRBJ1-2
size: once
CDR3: CASSLAGRNYGYTF
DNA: TGTGCCAGCAGCTTAGCGGGCAGGAACTATGGCTACACCTTC

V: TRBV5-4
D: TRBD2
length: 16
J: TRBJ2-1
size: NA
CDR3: CASSLGPAGRDNEQFF
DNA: TGTGCCAGCAGCTTGGGTCCAGCGGGGAGGGACAATGAGCAGTTCTTC

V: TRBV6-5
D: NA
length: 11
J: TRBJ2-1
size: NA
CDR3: CASRKYTEQFF
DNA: TGTGCCAGCAGAAAATACACTGAGCAGTTCTTC

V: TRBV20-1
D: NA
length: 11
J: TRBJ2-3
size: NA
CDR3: CSARDRDTQYF
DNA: TGCAGTGCTAGAGATCGGGATACGCAGTATTTT

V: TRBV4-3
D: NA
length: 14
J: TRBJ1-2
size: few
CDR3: CASSQEEGTYGYTF
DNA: TGCGCCAGCAGCCAAGAGGAGGGGACCTATGGCTACACCTTC